This is a list of T cell receptor beta chains from one sample in a study. One entry per CDR3 protein, called by TCRdb with MiXCR from the multiplex PCR reads. The data hold a few hundred distinct CDR3 sequences, with approximately 6.3% observed a single time. The sample taken for sequencing was Tregs sorted from blood. These TCRs come from a female donor with breast cancer. Each CDR3 is given with its conserved first and last residue. A D gene is named only where the DNA matches it firmly. The size field reads once, few or many counts, or a class when the clone is expanded.

abundance: large
v_gene: TRBV12-3/TRBV12-4
j_gene: TRBJ1-2
d_gene: -
CDR3aa: CASSTGLYGYTF
CDR3nt: TGTGCCAGCAGCACGGGTCTATATGGCTACACCTTC

abundance: large
v_gene: TRBV12-3/TRBV12-4
j_gene: TRBJ1-2
d_gene: -
CDR3aa: CASSAQGSFYGYTF
CDR3nt: TGTGCCAGCAGTGCACAGGGTTCTTTCTATGGCTACACCTTC

abundance: large
v_gene: TRBV12-3/TRBV12-4
j_gene: TRBJ1-2
d_gene: -
CDR3aa: CASRLGRGSGYTF
CDR3nt: TGTGCCAGCAGACTCGGCCGAGGTTCAGGCTACACCTTC

abundance: medium-sized
v_gene: TRBV12-3/TRBV12-4
j_gene: TRBJ1-2
d_gene: -
CDR3aa: CASSSGLINGYTF
CDR3nt: TGTGCCAGCAGTTCGGGACTGATCAATGGCTACACCTTC

abundance: large
v_gene: TRBV12-3/TRBV12-4
j_gene: TRBJ1-2
d_gene: -
CDR3aa: CASSFGGPAKYGYTF
CDR3nt: TGTGCCAGCAGTTTCGGCGGACCGGCCAAGTATGGCTACACCTTC

abundance: medium-sized
v_gene: TRBV12-3/TRBV12-4
j_gene: TRBJ1-2
d_gene: TRBD1
CDR3aa: CASTQDRANYGYTF
CDR3nt: TGTGCCAGCACCCAAGACAGGGCTAACTATGGCTACACCTTC

abundance: medium-sized
v_gene: TRBV12-3/TRBV12-4
j_gene: TRBJ1-2
d_gene: TRBD1
CDR3aa: CASSLNRGDYGYTF
CDR3nt: TGTGCCAGCAGTTTAAACAGGGGAGACTATGGCTACACCTTC

abundance: medium-sized
v_gene: TRBV12-3/TRBV12-4
j_gene: TRBJ1-2
d_gene: TRBD1
CDR3aa: CASSSGQGHYGYTF
CDR3nt: TGTGCCAGCAGTTCCGGACAGGGCCACTATGGCTACACCTTC

abundance: few
v_gene: TRBV12-3/TRBV12-4
j_gene: TRBJ1-2
d_gene: -
CDR3aa: CASSLRAGDLGYGYTF
CDR3nt: TGCGCCAGCAGTTTAAGGGCTGGTGATCTAGGGTATGGCTACACCTTC

abundance: medium-sized
v_gene: TRBV12-3/TRBV12-4
j_gene: TRBJ1-2
d_gene: -
CDR3aa: CASSLNSQPYGYTF
CDR3nt: TGTGCCAGCAGTTTGAACAGCCAACCCTATGGCTACACCTTC

abundance: large
v_gene: TRBV12-3/TRBV12-4
j_gene: TRBJ1-2
d_gene: -
CDR3aa: CASTIGYGYTF
CDR3nt: TGTGCCAGCACCATAGGGTATGGCTACACCTTC

abundance: large
v_gene: TRBV12-3/TRBV12-4
j_gene: TRBJ1-2
d_gene: -
CDR3aa: CASSLFRRAYGYTF
CDR3nt: TGTGCCAGCAGTTTATTCCGGCGCGCCTATGGCTACACCTTC

abundance: large
v_gene: TRBV12-3/TRBV12-4
j_gene: TRBJ1-2
d_gene: -
CDR3aa: CASSSQGNYGYTF
CDR3nt: TGTGCCAGCAGTTCACAGGGAAACTACGGCTACACCTTC

abundance: large
v_gene: TRBV12-3/TRBV12-4
j_gene: TRBJ1-2
d_gene: -
CDR3aa: CASSLAGGYTF
CDR3nt: TGTGCCAGCAGTTTAGCGGGAGGCTACACCTTC

abundance: large
v_gene: TRBV12-3/TRBV12-4
j_gene: TRBJ1-2
d_gene: -
CDR3aa: CASWRRGGNYGYTF
CDR3nt: TGTGCCAGCTGGCGACGTGGCGGGAACTATGGCTACACCTTC

abundance: medium-sized
v_gene: TRBV12-3/TRBV12-4
j_gene: TRBJ1-2
d_gene: TRBD1
CDR3aa: CASRRTGTNYGYTF
CDR3nt: TGTGCCAGCAGGCGGACAGGAACTAACTATGGCTACACCTTC

abundance: large
v_gene: TRBV12-3/TRBV12-4
j_gene: TRBJ1-2
d_gene: -
CDR3aa: CASSFGVNYGYTF
CDR3nt: TGTGCCAGCAGTTTTGGTGTTAACTATGGCTACACCTTC

abundance: large
v_gene: TRBV12-3/TRBV12-4
j_gene: TRBJ1-2
d_gene: -
CDR3aa: CASSPDGLYGYTF
CDR3nt: TGTGCCAGCAGTCCGGACGGGCTCTATGGCTACACCTTC

abundance: large
v_gene: TRBV12-3/TRBV12-4
j_gene: TRBJ1-2
d_gene: -
CDR3aa: CASSLGTNYGYTF
CDR3nt: TGTGCCAGCAGTTTAGGGACTAACTATGGCTACACCTTC

abundance: large
v_gene: TRBV12-3/TRBV12-4
j_gene: TRBJ1-2
d_gene: -
CDR3aa: CASSFGRSSYTF
CDR3nt: TGTGCCAGCAGTTTCGGACGGTCTTCCTACACCTTC

abundance: large
v_gene: TRBV12-3/TRBV12-4
j_gene: TRBJ1-2
d_gene: -
CDR3aa: CAINAGANYGYTF
CDR3nt: TGTGCCATCAACGCGGGCGCGAACTATGGCTACACCTTC

abundance: large
v_gene: TRBV12-3/TRBV12-4
j_gene: TRBJ1-2
d_gene: -
CDR3aa: CASSPGLLGYGYTF
CDR3nt: TGTGCCAGCAGTCCCGGGCTATTGGGCTATGGCTACACCTTC